This TCR beta chain was documented in a study of T cell repertoires in cytomegalovirus infection (dated 2019 in TCRdb). Regarding the research as a whole: The peptide stimulations were aimed at well-studied HLA-B-restricted epitopes as well as recently identified HLA-C-restricted CMV epitopes, whose presentation resists viral immunomodulation. Because public TCR beta signatures pointed to carriage of CMV infection together with the matching HLA type, the HLA type of each donor mattered for the analysis.

Sequenced using an Illumina HiSeq 1500. TCRdb passed the public sequencing reads through fastp at Q25 and MiXCR, retaining productive beta sequences. Every entry covers one CDR3 protein and lists the most common genes and DNA from its rows. For this sample there are about 900,000 distinct CDR3 sequences; about a third appear just once. Clones ranked in the top ten supply around 15% of the sample. Spanning cysteine to valine, the CDR3 consists of 13 amino acids. Just the 39-base CDR3 DNA is kept, in frame starting at base 1. The V end loses 4 bases and the J end loses 0 bases, and a stretch of 7 bases separates them. CDR1 and CDR2 are drawn from the germline V gene: SGHDN, FVKESK. For this clonotype: Its antigen is still unknown. Nothing much larger sits one base from this clone, and base qualities are not available.

On the study overall, not on this receptor specifically: Cumulative frequency of public TCR beta family members discriminated carriers of CMV infection plus the relevant HLA type in this cohort and an independent approximately 370-donor cohort. The ex vivo response was dominated by HLA-C-restricted CMV-specific TCR beta clonotypes, which also provided the single most frequent clonotype in two of eight donors.

The treatment or condition label, read with the paper, signifies: in vitro stimulation with specific CMV peptide epitopes to enrich CMV-specific T cells. Sequenced here: cultured CD8+ T cells from PBMCs, sampled from culture after CMV antigen stimulation. The TCR was taken from a human donor in good health (CMV status not recorded). Some clones in this sample may be carry-over from other donors' samples. This sequence uses TRBV14 and TRBJ2-7, with no confidently assigned D gene. The CDR3: CASSPESSYEQYV. The DNA sequence is as follows: TGTGCCAGCAGCCCGGAAAGCTCCTACGAGCAGTACGTC.